Following are 20 T cell receptor beta chains from one sample sequenced in a study of T cells in Graves' hyperthyroidism and ophthalmopathy. Template material for amplifying TCR beta CDR3 regions consisted of RNA transcripts. RT-PCR in the first round (using the HTBI primer set) targeted the TCR CDR3. TCRdb reanalysed the multiplex PCR reads using MiXCR and keeps one entry per CDR3 protein. The sample has some 530,000 distinct CDR3 sequences, about 20% seen once. The specimen was blood. The receptors shown here come from a woman in her sixties or seventies with Graves' ophthalmopathy.

The rearrangement joins TRBV7-9 to TRBJ1-5; D is possibly TRBD1 (6 bases). V was pared by 1 base and J by 2 bases, with 15 bases between. The CDR3 is made up of 17 amino acids. Germline-derived CDR1 and CDR2 are SEHNR and FQNEAQ (reference sequence). The CDR3 sequence: CASSLDRAGVGNQPQHF. The DNA of the CDR3 is TGTGCCAGCAGCTTAGATAGGGCAGGGGTGGGCAATCAGCCCCAGCATTTT.

This clonotype was seen more than once but under ten times. The V and J genes are TRBV20-1 and TRBJ2-7; TRBD1 aligns across 10 bases. The CDR3 is 15 amino acids. V was pared by 0 bases and J by 5 bases, with 7 bases of the junction left unmatched. Germline CDR1 and CDR2: DFQATT and SNEGSKA (reference sequence). In DNA, the CDR3 is TGCAGTGCTAGAGATCTGGGACAGGGGTTAGACGAGCAGTACTTC. Its protein product is CSARDLGQGLDEQYF.

The sample holds a few counts of this clonotype. The chain employs TRBV5-1 and TRBJ2-1; the match to TRBD2 covers 9 bases. Per the germline V gene, CDR1 is SGHRS and CDR2 is YFSETQ. V lost 0 bases and J lost 13; bases outside the gene matches: 5. The CDR3 covers 13 residues. CDR3 amino acids: CASSLGASGDQFF. The CDR3, as DNA: TGCGCCAGCAGCTTGGGGGCTAGCGGGGATCAGTTCTTC.

This clonotype has at least ten counts. The chain links TRBV7-2 to TRBJ2-1; tentatively, D is TRBD1 or TRBD2 (5 bases each). Looked up from germline, CDR1 is SGHTA and CDR2 is FQGNSA. V lost 1 base and J 10 bases, leaving 23 bases between the germline ends. The CDR3 runs 17 residues. CDR3 protein: CASSLEGWLNPWGEQFF. Written as DNA, the CDR3 is TGTGCCAGCAGCTTAGAAGGTTGGCTGAACCCTTGGGGGGAGCAGTTCTTC.

V is TRBV20-1 and J is TRBJ2-5; TRBD2 agrees at 16 bases. The germline V gene encodes CDR1 DFQATT and CDR2 SNEGSKA (reference sequence). The CDR3 has 17 residues. The J segment lost 4 bases and the V segment lost 3 bases, leaving 8 bases of the junction unmatched. The CDR3 sequence is CSARVGTSGRGGETQYF. In nucleotides, the CDR3 is TGCAGTGCTAGGGTAGGGACTAGCGGGAGGGGGGGAGAGACCCAGTACTTC.

This chain uses TRBV28 with TRBJ2-2; the D is unclear. This CDR3 region has 11 residues. Per germline, CDR1 MDHEN and CDR2 SYDVKM. The V and J ends lost 5 bases and 9 bases respectively, with 7 bases between them. CDR3 protein: CASSSTRELFF. The CDR3 DNA follows: TGTGCCAGCAGTAGCACAAGGGAGCTGTTTTTT. The complete variable domain, with remaining parts taken from reference TRBV28 and TRBJ2-2, reads DVKVTQSSRYLVKRTGEKVFLECVQDMDHENMFWYRQDPGLGLRLIYFSYDVKMKEKGDIPEGYSVSREKKERFSLILESASTNQTSMYLCASSSTRELFFGEGSRLTVL.

The rearrangement links TRBV5-1 to TRBJ2-7; D is uncertain. Per germline, CDR1 SGHRS and CDR2 YFSETQ. V lost 4 bases, J lost 6 bases, and 11 bases lay in between. The CDR3 extends over 12 amino acids. CDR3 in amino acids: CASSIGSSEQYF. As DNA, the CDR3 is TGCGCCAGCAGCATAGGCTCCAGCGAGCAGTACTTC.

The chain joins TRBV7-6 to TRBJ1-6; no firm D call. Trimming pared 5 bases from V and 8 bases from J, leaving 13 bases between. Germline V gene lookup returns CDR1 SGHVS and CDR2 FNYEAQ. The CDR3 loop spans 14 amino acids. The CDR3 nucleotides read TGTGCCAGCAGCCCCGCCGCATCATATTCACCCCTCCACTTT. Encoded protein: CASSPAASYSPLHF.

The sample holds one count of this clonotype. One junction end disagrees with the germline gene, perhaps due to a read error. This chain connects TRBV20-1 to TRBJ2-1; 13 bases line up with TRBD2. The CDR3 totals 16 residues. Germline values: CDR1 DFQATT, CDR2 SNEGSKA (reference sequence). The CDR3 DNA is TGCAGTGCCCCAACTAGCGGGAGGGCCTTATACAATGAGCAGTGCTTC. This codes for CSAPTSGRALYNEQCF.

V is TRBV12-3 or TRBV12-4 and J is TRBJ1-2; D call uncertain. The CDR3 is made up of 13 amino acids. With 2 bases removed from V and 7 bases from J, the gap between germline ends came to 11 bases. CDR3 DNA: TGTGCCAGCAGTTTACAAGTGGTCGGTGGCTACACCTTC. Translated: CASSLQVVGGYTF.

The chain employs TRBV30 and TRBJ1-1; 7 nucleotides match TRBD1. This CDR3 is 14 amino acids long. Looked up from germline, CDR1 is GTSNPN and CDR2 is SVGIG (reference sequence). Trimming took 5 bases from V and 3 from J; bases not matched to a gene: 9. The CDR3 sequence is CAWSGGRPYTEAFF. The CDR3 DNA reads as TGTGCCTGGTCAGGGGGGAGGCCTTACACTGAAGCTTTCTTT.

This chain links TRBV10-3 with TRBJ1-2; 9 bases line up with TRBD1. The CDR3 totals 13 residues. Trimming removed 6 bases from V and 6 bases from J; junction bases left unmatched: 5. In germline, CDR1 is ENHRY, CDR2 SYGVKD. The CDR3 DNA follows: TGTGCCATCAGAAAGGACAGGGGCCATGGCTACACCTTC. Amino acids: CAIRKDRGHGYTF.

This clonotype has a count of ten or more. The rearrangement joins TRBV2 to TRBJ2-3; D remains unclear. The CDR3 sequence is 14 residues long. V dropped 4 bases and J dropped 6 bases, with 14 bases sitting between them. CDR1 and CDR2 from the germline V gene are SNHLY and FYNNEI. CDR3 region: CASSVLEPRDTQYF. CDR3 in DNA: TGTGCCAGCAGTGTGCTGGAGCCGAGGGATACGCAGTATTTT. The full variable domain, with the rest looked up from reference TRBV2 and TRBJ2-3, is EPEVTQTPSHQVTQMGQEVILRCVPISNHLYFYWYRQILGQKVEFLVSFYNNEISEKSEIFDDQFSVERPDGSNFTLKIRSTKLEDSAMYFCASSVLEPRDTQYFGPGTRLTVL.

This clonotype showed up just a few times. The rearrangement joins TRBV12-5 to TRBJ1-1, with D unresolved. The germline V gene encodes CDR1 LGHNT and CDR2 FRNRAP. CDR3 length equals 17 residues. V lost 1 base to trimming and J lost 3 bases, with 18 bases between them. The CDR3 nucleotides are TGTGCTAGTGGTTTGGCGATCCTTGGTGTTCTGGACACTGAAGCTTTCTTT. This sequence encodes CASGLAILGVLDTEAFF.

DNA of the CDR3: TGCGCCAGCAGCTTGGCCCTGAACGCCTACGAGCAGTACTTC. Protein: CASSLALNAYEQYF. This chain uses TRBV5-1 with TRBJ2-7, with D hard to call. Trimming cost V 0 bases and J 2 bases, with 9 bases left between them. Germline V gene data show CDR1 as SGHRS and CDR2 as YFSETQ. The CDR3 length is 14 residues.

This rearrangement joins TRBV18 to TRBJ2-5, with 7 bases aligning to TRBD1. The V gene end was trimmed by 3 bases and the J gene end by 6 bases; junction bases not matched to a gene: 7. CDR3 length equals 14 residues. Germline lookup yields CDR1 KGHSH and CDR2 LQKENI. The CDR3 DNA follows: TGTGCCAGCTCACCGGGGACAGTCCAGAAGACCCAGTACTTC. The encoded protein is CASSPGTVQKTQYF. The full variable domain, with the rest looked up from reference TRBV18 and TRBJ2-5, is NAGVMQNPRHLVRRRGQEARLRCSPMKGHSHVYWYRQLPEEGLKFMVYLQKENIIDESGMPKERFSAEFPKEGPSILRIQQVVRGDSAAYFCASSPGTVQKTQYFGPGTRLLVL.

This clonotype occurred a few times. The CDR3 sequence: CASSYSMAERGQPQHF. In DNA, the CDR3 is TGTGCCAGCAGTTACTCGATGGCAGAGAGAGGACAGCCCCAGCATTTT. The chain is built from TRBV6-5 and TRBJ1-5; D unresolved. The CDR3 sequence is 16 residues long. V gave up 0 bases and J gave up 7 bases, with 16 bases separating them. Germline V lookup: CDR1 MNHEY, CDR2 SVGAGI.

This clonotype was seen many times. The chain joins TRBV24-1 to TRBJ2-1; 8 bases fit TRBD1. The germline V gene has CDR1 KGHDR and CDR2 SFDVKD. This CDR3 has 13 residues. Trimming took 9 bases from V and 6 from J; bases not matched to a gene: 6. The CDR3 reads CATGQGSPNEQFF. Written as DNA, the CDR3 is TGTGCCACCGGACAGGGTTCGCCCAATGAGCAGTTCTTC.

This clonotype appeared many times. The rearrangement joins TRBV2 to TRBJ2-1, with 8 bases matching TRBD2. The CDR3 is 15 residues long. Germline CDR1 and CDR2: SNHLY and FYNNEI. The junction had 11 bases not matched to a gene; V was cut back by 4 bases and J by 9 bases. CDR3 sequence: CASSAPAGVRGEQFF. CDR3 nucleotide sequence: TGTGCCAGCAGTGCTCCAGCGGGAGTTCGGGGTGAGCAGTTCTTC.

This clonotype was seen many times. This sequence joins TRBV11-2 and TRBJ2-2, with a tentative D call TRBD2 (5 bases). Germline CDR1 is SGHAT and CDR2 is FQNNGV. This CDR3 has 13 amino acids. V lost 0 bases to trimming and J lost 7 bases, with 6 bases between them. Here the CDR3 reads CASSLDGDGELFF. The CDR3, as DNA: TGTGCCAGCAGCTTAGACGGGGACGGGGAGCTGTTTTTT.